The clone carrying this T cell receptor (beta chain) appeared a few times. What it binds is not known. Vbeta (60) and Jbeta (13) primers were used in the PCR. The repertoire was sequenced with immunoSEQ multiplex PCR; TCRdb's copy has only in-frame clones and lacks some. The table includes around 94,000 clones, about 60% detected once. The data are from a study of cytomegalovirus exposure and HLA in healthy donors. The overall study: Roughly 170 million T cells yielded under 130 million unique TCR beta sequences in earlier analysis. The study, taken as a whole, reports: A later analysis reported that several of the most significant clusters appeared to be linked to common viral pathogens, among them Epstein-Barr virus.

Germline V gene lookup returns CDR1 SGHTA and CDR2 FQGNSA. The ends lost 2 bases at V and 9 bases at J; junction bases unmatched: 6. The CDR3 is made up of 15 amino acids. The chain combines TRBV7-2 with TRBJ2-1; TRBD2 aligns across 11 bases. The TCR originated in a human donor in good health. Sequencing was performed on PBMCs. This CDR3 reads CASSLTILAGGEQFF. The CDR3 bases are TGTGCCAGCAGCTTAACTATCCTAGCGGGAGGTGAGCAGTTCTTC.